This TCR beta chain was obtained from a study of blood T cell repertoires in COVID-19. Study background: The United States, Italy and Spain provided the acute and convalescent COVID-19 samples. The cDNA or gDNA used as material had been derived from T cells, B-cell-depleted T cells, or PBMCs.

Authors' methods: Reference gene primers were amplified, and this amplification served to estimate nucleated cell counts. Measured with immunoSEQ multiplex PCR; TCRdb has only the in-frame clones, and not every one. The V and J calls and clone size come from that table; D and trimming were worked out from the DNA. The repertoire holds 180,000 or so clones, around 86% seen once, with approximately 8% in the top ten. Germline V gene lookup returns CDR1 SGHRS and CDR2 YFSETQ. The trim removed 2 bases at V and 5 bases at J, leaving 6 bases unmatched. The CDR3 is made up of 15 amino acids. The chain carries TRBV5-1 and TRBJ2-1, with 8 bases that match TRBD2. The sample taken for sequencing was peripheral blood. The TCR originated in a man in his 60s with acute or convalescent COVID-19. This chain's CDR3 is CASSFSRGGNNEQFF. Here the CDR3 DNA reads TGCGCCAGCAGCTTTTCCCGGGGGGGGAACAATGAGCAGTTCTTC.